The 16 T cell receptor beta chains below were found in one sample sequenced in a study of technical replicates of blood from four donors. The method was immunoSEQ multiplex PCR; TCRdb's version includes in-frame clones alone and lacks a portion of them. This sample has about 63,000 clones, with around 90% found just once. Specimen: PBMCs. The origin of the receptors is a human donor in good health. Some clones in this sample may be carry-over from other donors' samples.

V is TRBV14 and J is TRBJ2-1; 13 nucleotides line up with TRBD2. This CDR3 contains 16 residues. CDR1 is SGHDN and CDR2 is FVKESK in the germline V gene. The V gene end was trimmed by 10 bases and the J gene end by 4 bases; junction bases not matched to a gene: 10. CDR3: CATSRLAGGRYNEQFF. The DNA of the CDR3 is TGTGCCACATCAAGACTAGCGGGGGGCCGGTACAATGAGCAGTTCTTC.

The chain employs TRBV7-2 and TRBJ2-7, with 11 bases aligning to TRBD1. The V and J ends lost 4 bases and 2 bases, in that order; junction bases with no gene match: 1. Germline CDR1 SGHTA, CDR2 FQGNSA. The CDR3 consists of 14 residues. The CDR3 loop reads CASSSDRGPYEQYF. The CDR3 DNA reads as TGTGCCAGCAGCTCGGACAGGGGGCCCTACGAGCAGTACTTC.

The V and J genes are TRBV5-6 and TRBJ2-7, with D unclear. V lost 1 base to trimming and J lost 3 bases, with 8 bases between them. This CDR3 region has 13 residues. The germline V gene encodes CDR1 SGHDT and CDR2 YYEEEE. The CDR3 nucleotides read TGTGCCAGCAGCTTGACAGTTAGCTACGAGCAGTACTTC. This encodes CASSLTVSYEQYF.

The rearrangement links TRBV5-3 to TRBJ2-1; TRBD2 agrees at 16 bases. TRBV5-3 is marked as an open reading frame, function uncertain. The junction had 10 bases not matched to a gene; V was cut back by 4 bases and J by 6 bases. The CDR3 totals 18 residues. The CDR3 DNA follows: TGTGCCAGAAGCGATCCGGGACTAGCGGGAGGGAGGGGCAATGAGCAGTTCTTC. Translating gives CARSDPGLAGGRGNEQFF.

The CDR3 here is CASSPGEGWTDTQYF. The CDR3 bases are TGTGCCAGCAGCCCGGGGGAGGGATGGACAGATACGCAGTATTTT. The V call is TRBV7-7, the J call TRBJ2-3; 7 bases are shared with TRBD2. With V trimmed by 5 bases and J by 3 bases, 8 bases remained unmatched. Germline CDR1 is SSHAT and CDR2 is FNYEAQ (reference sequence). The CDR3 totals 15 residues. The variable domain in full, with the rest retrieved from reference TRBV7-7 and TRBJ2-3, is GAGVSQSPRYKVTKRGQDVTLRCDPISSHATLYWYQQALGQGPEFLTYFNYEAQPDKSGLPSDRFSAERPEGSISTLTIQRTEQRDSAMYRCASSPGEGWTDTQYFGPGTRLTVL.

This chain uses TRBV11-2 with TRBJ2-7; TRBD2 aligns across 7 bases. Germline CDR1 reads SGHAT; CDR2 reads FQNNGV. V dropped 6 bases and J dropped 6; count of bases not matched to a gene: 11. CDR3 length: 14 amino acids. The CDR3 DNA sequence: TGTGCCAGCAGTCGAGCGGGGACGCGGGGCGAGCAGTACTTC. This sequence encodes CASSRAGTRGEQYF.

The chain links TRBV7-2 to TRBJ2-7, with 10 bases fitting TRBD2. CDR3 length equals 14 residues. Germline loops: CDR1 SGHTA, CDR2 FQGNSA. With 6 bases clipped from V and 7 bases from J, the junction kept 9 bases outside the gene matches. The CDR3 protein is CASSPSGRAREQYF. The CDR3 DNA reads TGTGCCAGCAGTCCGAGCGGGAGGGCCAGGGAGCAGTACTTC.

The chain has TRBV29-1 and TRBJ1-1; TRBD1 might be the D (5 bases). Germline lookup yields CDR1 SQVTM and CDR2 ANQGSEA. Trimming shortened V by 7 bases and J by 4 bases, and 22 bases separated the two germline ends. The CDR3 totals 15 residues. The CDR3 region has the DNA TGCAGCGCGAATCCCGCCGAGGCCAGGGTCACTGAAGCTTTCTTT. Residues: CSANPAEARVTEAFF.

The chain carries TRBV29-1 and TRBJ2-5; 7 bases align to TRBD1. V gave up 5 bases and J gave up 9 bases; unmatched junction bases: 12. CDR1 and CDR2 (germline): SQVTM, ANQGSEA. The CDR3 totals 13 residues. This CDR3 is CSVRTGELRPQYF. DNA for the CDR3: TGCAGCGTTAGGACAGGAGAACTCAGGCCCCAGTACTTC.

This chain connects TRBV25-1 to TRBJ2-5; 8 positions agree with TRBD2. From germline, CDR1 is MGHDK and CDR2 SYGVNS. This CDR3 is built from 16 residues. J was trimmed by 5 bases and V by 3 bases; bases with no gene match: 11. CDR3 DNA: TGTGCCAGCAGTGACGGTTTGAGCGGGAGTTGGGAGACCCAGTACTTC. Its protein is CASSDGLSGSWETQYF.

The chain recombines TRBV7-9 with TRBJ2-6, with 12 positions matching TRBD1. This CDR3 is built from 18 residues. V trimming: 5 bases; J trimming: 5 bases; junction bases outside the gene matches: 10. The V gene's germline CDR1 is SEHNR and CDR2 FQNEAQ (reference sequence). This chain's CDR3 is CASSNPGTGGSWANVLTF. CDR3 bases: TGTGCCAGCAGCAATCCCGGGACAGGGGGCAGCTGGGCCAACGTCCTGACTTTC.

This clone was observed once. The V gene is TRBV30, the J gene TRBJ2-3, with unresolved D. Germline V gene sequence: CDR1 GTSNPN, CDR2 SVGIG (reference sequence). The ends were cut back, 2 bases at V and 0 bases at J, with 9 bases in the middle. The CDR3 loop spans 14 amino acids. The CDR3 nucleotides read TGTGCCTGGAGTATCAAAGCCAGCACAGATACGCAGTATTTT. Its translation: CAWSIKASTDTQYF.

This chain connects TRBV19 to TRBJ2-7; D is perhaps TRBD2 (7 bases). The ends were cut back, 2 bases at V and 6 bases at J, with 14 bases in the middle. The germline V gene has CDR1 LNHDA and CDR2 SQIVND (reference sequence). The CDR3 sequence is 14 residues long. CDR3 residues: CASSIKVGGREQYF. The CDR3 DNA reads as TGTGCCAGTAGTATAAAAGTCGGGGGGCGCGAGCAGTACTTC. The full variable domain, completed using reference TRBV19 and TRBJ2-7, is DGGITQSPKYLFRKEGQNVTLSCEQNLNHDAMYWYRQDPGQGLRLIYYSQIVNDFQKGDIAEGYSVSREKKESFPLTVTSAQKNPTAFYLCASSIKVGGREQYFGPGTRLTVT.

The rearrangement uses TRBV15 and TRBJ1-5; TRBD1 is a possible D gene (5 bases). The V gene lost 4 bases and the J gene lost 1 base, with 14 bases spanning the gap. There are 16 residues in the CDR3. The germline V gene has CDR1 LNHNV and CDR2 YYDKDF (reference sequence). The CDR3 loop reads CATSNGGKRSNQPQHF. In DNA form, the CDR3 reads TGTGCCACCAGCAACGGGGGGAAAAGGAGCAATCAGCCCCAGCATTTT.

This sequence joins TRBV6-7 and TRBJ2-7; no clear D. TRBV6-7 is labeled an ORF, and its function is uncertain. This CDR3 has 12 residues. V was clipped by 7 bases and J by 3 bases, with 10 bases between them. The CDR3, as DNA: TGTGCCAGCAAAGTGAGTAACTACGAGCAGTACTTC. Its protein is CASKVSNYEQYF.

The chain uses TRBV29-1 and TRBJ2-1; TRBD2 aligns across 7 bases. Germline trimming cut 7 bases from V and 0 bases from J; bases unmatched to any gene: 6. Per germline, CDR1 SQVTM and CDR2 ANQGSEA. CDR3 length: 14 amino acids. CDR3 nucleotides: TGCAGCGCCGTGATAGCGGGCTCCTACAATGAGCAGTTCTTC. This sequence encodes CSAVIAGSYNEQFF.